Here is one TCR beta chain with its context. Its antigen is not identified. Sequencing was performed with immunoSEQ multiplex PCR; in TCRdb, only in-frame clones are kept and a portion is missing. Found here are 68,000 or so clones, about 82% of them singletons; the top ten hold approximately 10%. These data are taken from a study of OX40 agonist ivuxolimab in advanced cancers. Between the trimmed V and J ends, which lost 8 bases and 0 bases, there was a span of 11 bases. Germline loops: CDR1 ENHRY, CDR2 SYGVKD. The length of the CDR3 is 14 residues. Notes on the study in general: Low clonal expansion, among the lowest seen, marked partial responders at 0.1-3.0 mg/kg.

This receptor was obtained from an adult with an advanced solid tumor such as melanoma, head and neck, liver or kidney cancer. The sequencing here drew on CD4+ or CD8+ T cells sorted from blood, taken in a trial of the OX40 agonist ivuxolimab. The chain combines TRBV10-3 with TRBJ1-3; D call uncertain. CDR3 nucleotide sequence: TGTGCCATCGTCGACCGGCTCTCTGGAAACACCATATATTTT. It codes for CAIVDRLSGNTIYF.